This T cell receptor (beta chain) was retrieved from a study of OX40 agonist ivuxolimab in advanced cancers. Study in general: An agonistic anti-OX40 (CD134) antibody, ivuxolimab, was used to treat the patients. The dose-escalation cohort was over 65% male, with a mean age of around 60 years, ranging about 20 to 85.

Generated by immunoSEQ multiplex PCR, the TCRdb table keeps only in-frame clones and is missing some. Of 60,000 to 80,000 clones in the sample, roughly 85% are singletons; the top ten hold around 8.2%. The length of the CDR3 is 14 residues. Trimming stripped 8 bases from V and 6 bases from J, with 19 bases between. Per the germline V gene, CDR1 is SNHLY and CDR2 is FYNNEI. Study-level results: In a subset of nonresponders, normalized T-cell clonal expansion was also low.

Worth noting for this clone: Its matching antigen is unknown.

Sample: CD4+ or CD8+ T cells sorted from blood, taken in a trial of the OX40 agonist ivuxolimab. The TCR originated in an adult with an advanced solid tumor such as melanoma, head and neck, liver or kidney cancer. The chain links TRBV2 to TRBJ1-2; D may be TRBD1 (5 bases). This chain's CDR3 is CASSPGQGRHGYTF. The CDR3 coding sequence is TGTGCCAGCTCCCCCGGGCAGGGTAGGCATGGCTACACCTTC.